The 16 T cell receptor beta chains given below trace back to one sample, sequenced in a study of blood T cell repertoires in COVID-19. Data came from immunoSEQ multiplex PCR; TCRdb stores just in-frame clones and leaves some out. Of over 450,000 clones listed, about 88% are singletons. The sequencing input was peripheral blood. Receptor source: a woman between 45 and 65 years old with COVID-19, enrolled during active disease.

This clone was seen a single time. J is TRBJ2-7 and V is TRBV6-2 or TRBV6-3; tentatively, D is TRBD1 (6 bases). Trimming removed 2 bases at V and 1 base at J, with 6 bases between. Germline values: CDR1 MNHEY, CDR2 SVGEGT. The CDR3 contains 13 residues. In DNA form, the CDR3 reads TGTGCCAGCAGTTACGGGACATCCTACGAGCAGTACTTC. Its protein product is CASSYGTSYEQYF.

The CDR3 spells CASSPEGAGALGGYTF. The CDR3 region has the DNA TGCGCCAGCAGCCCCGAAGGGGCAGGGGCTTTGGGGGGCTACACCTTC. The chain has TRBV5-1 and TRBJ1-2, with a possible D match to TRBD1 (6 bases). The CDR3 is 16 residues long. The germline V gene encodes CDR1 SGHRS and CDR2 YFSETQ. The V gene lost 4 bases and the J gene lost 8 bases, with 24 bases spanning the gap. The full variable domain, completed using reference TRBV5-1 and TRBJ1-2, is KAGVTQTPRYLIKTRGQQVTLSCSPISGHRSVSWYQQTPGQGLQFLFEYFSETQRNKGNFPGRFSGRQFSNSRSEMNVSTLELGDSALYLCASSPEGAGALGGYTFGSGTRLTVV.

The chain is built from TRBV5-4 and TRBJ2-3; the match to TRBD2 covers 14 bases. Germline trimming cut 3 bases from V and 0 bases from J; bases unmatched to any gene: 6. CDR1 is SGHNT, CDR2 YYREEE, per germline (reference sequence). The CDR3 is 18 amino acids. CDR3 amino acids: CASSSGLAGGLSTDTQYF. The CDR3 bases are TGTGCCAGCAGCTCCGGACTAGCGGGGGGCCTCAGCACAGATACGCAGTATTTT.

The gene calls are TRBV7-9 and TRBJ2-7; D unresolved. Trimming removed 4 bases from V and 5 bases from J, with 12 bases in between. The germline V gene has CDR1 SEHNR and CDR2 FQNEAQ (reference sequence). This CDR3 contains 13 residues. The CDR3 DNA sequence: TGTGCCAGCAGCTGGAGCCCGGCTAACGAGCAGTACTTC. It specifies CASSWSPANEQYF. The full variable domain, its missing parts supplied by reference TRBV7-9 and TRBJ2-7, is DTGVSQNPRHKITKRGQNVTFRCDPISEHNRLYWYRQTLGQGPEFLTYFQNEAQLEKSRLLSDRFSAERPKGSFSTLEIQRTEQGDSAMYLCASSWSPANEQYFGPGTRLTVT.

The rearrangement uses TRBV5-4 and TRBJ1-2; D unresolved. Trimming cost V 2 bases and J 3 bases, with 14 bases left between them. Looked up from germline, CDR1 is SGHNT and CDR2 is YYREEE (reference sequence). The CDR3 loop spans 15 amino acids. The CDR3: CASSFGGISDYGYTF. The DNA of the CDR3 is TGTGCCAGCAGCTTCGGAGGGATTTCGGACTATGGCTACACCTTC.

The gene calls are TRBV6-5 and TRBJ2-3; 12 bases align to TRBD2. With 6 bases clipped from V and 4 bases from J, the junction kept 5 bases outside the gene matches. The V gene's germline CDR1 is MNHEY and CDR2 SVGAGI. The CDR3 covers 15 residues. In DNA, the CDR3 is TGTGCCAGCAGGCGACTAGCGGGGGTGGCAGATACGCAGTATTTT. Its protein is CASRRLAGVADTQYF.

The gene calls are TRBV2 and TRBJ2-7; TRBD2 might be the D (6 bases). Germline values: CDR1 SNHLY, CDR2 FYNNEI. V lost 3 bases and J lost 0, with 6 bases in between. The CDR3 has 13 residues. The CDR3: CASSERGSYEQYF. CDR3 DNA: TGTGCCAGCAGTGAGCGGGGCTCCTACGAGCAGTACTTC.

V usage is TRBV5-1 and J usage is TRBJ2-3; 11 nucleotides agree with TRBD1. In germline, CDR1 is SGHRS, CDR2 YFSETQ. With V trimmed by 3 bases and J by 5 bases, 5 bases remained unmatched. CDR3 length: 15 amino acids. CDR3 nucleotides: TGCGCCAGCAGCTGGACAGGGGGCGGGGGAGATACGCAGTATTTT. This encodes CASSWTGGGGDTQYF. The entire variable domain, with the rest obtained from reference TRBV5-1 and TRBJ2-3, is as follows: KAGVTQTPRYLIKTRGQQVTLSCSPISGHRSVSWYQQTPGQGLQFLFEYFSETQRNKGNFPGRFSGRQFSNSRSEMNVSTLELGDSALYLCASSWTGGGGDTQYFGPGTRLTVL.

This sequence joins TRBV28 and TRBJ1-2; D may be TRBD1 (6 bases). The CDR3 is 14 residues long. CDR1 is MDHEN, CDR2 SYDVKM, per germline. Trimming pared 7 bases from V and 6 bases from J, leaving 18 bases between. The CDR3 DNA sequence: TGTGCCAGCACCTCCCCCCAGGGGAGCAATGGCTACACCTTC. Amino acid sequence: CASTSPQGSNGYTF.

J is TRBJ2-7 and V is TRBV5-1, with TRBD2 as a possible D gene (6 bases). The CDR3 consists of 14 residues. Germline V gene data show CDR1 as SGHRS and CDR2 as YFSETQ. Deletions cut 0 bases from V and 6 bases from J, with 13 bases between. The CDR3 protein is CASSLGAGTREQYF. CDR3 nucleotide sequence: TGCGCCAGCAGCTTGGGGGCAGGGACTCGCGAGCAGTACTTC.

This chain joins TRBV19 and TRBJ2-3, with 8 bases lining up with TRBD2. The CDR3 is made up of 16 amino acids. Per germline, CDR1 LNHDA and CDR2 SQIVND (reference sequence). After removal of 10 bases from V and 3 bases from J, the junction contained 15 bases not matched to a gene. CDR3 coding DNA: TGTGCCACCTCACGCCTCGCTAGCGGGCTAACAGATACGCAGTATTTT. It yields the protein CATSRLASGLTDTQYF.

CDR3 DNA sequence: TGTGCCAGCAGCCGGCGAGGGAGCAAGAACTCATCCTACGAGCAGTACTTC. It yields the protein CASSRRGSKNSSYEQYF. The chain has TRBV27 and TRBJ2-7, with D possibly matching TRBD2 (5 bases). The V gene lost 6 bases and the J gene lost 1 base, with 22 bases spanning the gap. Germline CDR1 reads MNHEY; CDR2 reads SMNVEV (reference sequence). The CDR3 sequence is 17 residues long.

The genes are TRBV30 and TRBJ2-3; 12 bases line up with TRBD2. CDR3 length: 17 residues. Germline CDR1 and CDR2: GTSNPN and SVGIG (reference sequence). The J segment lost 8 bases and the V segment lost 5 bases, leaving 17 bases of the junction unmatched. CDR3 sequence: CAWDELGLAGTPGTQYF. The CDR3 DNA reads TGTGCCTGGGACGAACTAGGACTAGCGGGGACCCCGGGTACGCAGTATTTT.

The CDR3 DNA follows: TGCGCCAGCAGCGTCGGACTAGCGGGGTCCCAGTACTTC. Its translation is CASSVGLAGSQYF. This chain joins TRBV5-1 and TRBJ2-7; TRBD2 matches at 12 bases. The CDR3 has 13 amino acids. CDR1 is SGHRS, CDR2 YFSETQ, per germline. Germline trimming cut 4 bases from V and 10 bases from J; bases unmatched to any gene: 6. The full variable domain, completed using reference TRBV5-1 and TRBJ2-7, is KAGVTQTPRYLIKTRGQQVTLSCSPISGHRSVSWYQQTPGQGLQFLFEYFSETQRNKGNFPGRFSGRQFSNSRSEMNVSTLELGDSALYLCASSVGLAGSQYFGPGTRLTVT.

The chain carries TRBV5-1 and TRBJ2-1; 9 bases fit TRBD2. Germline V lookup: CDR1 SGHRS, CDR2 YFSETQ. Unmatched junction bases numbered 8, after V lost 5 bases and J lost 8 bases. This CDR3 contains 14 residues. CDR3 sequence: CASRDPSGEDEQFF. CDR3 nucleotide sequence: TGCGCCAGCAGGGACCCTAGCGGGGAGGATGAGCAGTTCTTC.

The chain uses TRBV3-1 (or the pseudogene TRBV3-2) and TRBJ1-6; the D gene is possibly TRBD1 (6 bases). CDR3 length equals 14 residues. Trimming removed 1 base from V and 7 bases from J, with 8 bases in between. CDR1 is LGHDT and CDR2 is YNNKEL in the germline V gene (reference sequence). The CDR3 region has the DNA TGTGCCAGCAGCCAAGGAGACAGGAATTCACCCCTCCACTTT. Protein product: CASSQGDRNSPLHF.